These 18 T cell receptor beta chains were all obtained from the same sample, sequenced in a study of T cells in women clearing cervical HPV infection. The repertoire was sequenced with immunoSEQ multiplex PCR; TCRdb's copy has only in-frame clones and lacks some. Reported are fewer than 40,000 clones; the ten largest clones contain around 6.6%. The sequencing sample was made of blood buffy coat. The receptors were sampled from a woman aged 18-70 years with a cervical HPV16 infection that either progressed to CIN3+ or cleared (not recorded which).

Points on this clone: Coverage ceases 3 residues before the CDR3 finishes, and the germline J gene fills in the end. This rearrangement joins TRBV9 to TRBJ2-4; possible D gene TRBD2, 5 bases. The CDR3 runs to 14 residues. CDR1 is SGDLS, CDR2 YYNGEE, per germline. Trimming shortened V by 0 bases and J by 4 bases, and 8 bases separated the two germline ends. Here the CDR3 reads CASSVEGGKNIQYF. The CDR3 bases that were read are TGTGCCAGCAGCGTAGAGGGCGGGAAAAACATT.

As concerns this clone: Read sequence stops 3 residues before the CDR3 end, and the germline J gene provides the missing end. The gene calls are TRBV7-6 and TRBJ2-7, with D possibly matching TRBD1 (6 bases). The CDR3 spans 17 residues. V lost 2 bases to trimming and J lost 2 bases, with 19 bases between them. In germline, CDR1 is SGHVS, CDR2 FNYEAQ. The sequenced part of the CDR3 DNA is TGTGCCAGCAGCTTAAGTGAAATGGGGGACACTACCTACGAG. As protein: CASSLSEMGDTTYE. The whole CDR3 sequence is CASSLSEMGDTTYEQYF.

As to this clone: Read coverage stops 3 residues before the CDR3 terminus; the germline J gene supplies the remainder. The V and J genes are TRBV20-1 and TRBJ2-1, with 9 bases identical to TRBD2. The CDR3 has 14 amino acids. Germline CDR1 and CDR2: DFQATT and SNEGSKA (reference sequence). With V trimmed by 3 bases and J by 6 bases, 6 bases remained unmatched. This chain's CDR3 is CSASGTSGPNEQFF. The sequenced CDR3 bases are TGCAGTGCTAGTGGCACTAGCGGGCCCAATGAG.

A remark on this clone: The CDR3 end falls 3 residues outside the read, so it is completed with the germline J gene. The chain couples TRBV19 to TRBJ1-1; 9 bases map to TRBD1. CDR1 is LNHDA and CDR2 is SQIVND in the germline V gene (reference sequence). The V gene end was trimmed by 0 bases and the J gene end by 2 bases; junction bases not matched to a gene: 4. The CDR3 runs 16 residues. The CDR3 spells CASSIDRDRVNTEAFF. The CDR3 bases that were read are TGTGCCAGTAGTATAGATCGGGACAGGGTTAACACTGAA. Together with reference TRBV19 and TRBJ1-1, the CDR3 gives the full variable domain: DGGITQSPKYLFRKEGQNVTLSCEQNLNHDAMYWYRQDPGQGLRLIYYSQIVNDFQKGDIAEGYSVSREKKESFPLTVTSAQKNPTAFYLCASSIDRDRVNTEAFFGQGTRLTVV.

Worth noting for this clone: The read halts 3 residues ahead of the CDR3 end, with the missing end drawn from the germline J gene. V is TRBV5-1 and J is TRBJ1-3; TRBD1 matches at 9 bases. V lost 4 bases, J lost 7 bases, and 6 bases stayed unmatched. This CDR3 contains 14 residues. Germline V gives CDR1 SGHRS, CDR2 YFSETQ. This chain's CDR3 is CASSPGQGANTIYF. CDR3 DNA (partial): TGCGCCAGCAGCCCGGGACAGGGCGCGAACACC.

As for this clone: The read ends 3 residues shy of where the CDR3 ends; the end is completed using the germline J gene. The V and J genes are TRBV5-1 and TRBJ1-6; 9 bases match TRBD1. Germline CDR1 reads SGHRS; CDR2 reads YFSETQ. This CDR3 region has 14 residues. The V gene end was trimmed by 1 base and the J gene end by 8 bases; junction bases not matched to a gene: 1. The CDR3 here is CASSLWDRDSPLHF. The CDR3 DNA, read in part, is TGCGCCAGCAGCTTGTGGGACAGGGATTCACCC.

In the case of this clone: The read terminates 3 residues ahead of where the CDR3 ends, so the germline J gene completes it. This chain uses TRBV5-6 with TRBJ2-7, with a weak D call TRBD1 (6 bases). This CDR3 is 14 amino acids long. CDR1 is SGHDT and CDR2 is YYEEEE in the germline V gene. V was shortened by 4 bases and J by 2 bases, with 13 bases between the two germline ends. The DNA read from the CDR3 is TGTGCCAGCAGCCTGGACAGAGCTACCTACGAG. Protein: CASSLDRATYE. The full-length CDR3 reads as CASSLDRATYEQYF.

A note on this clone: The CDR3 end falls 3 residues outside the read, so it is completed with the germline J gene. The chain has TRBV7-6 and TRBJ2-5; TRBD2 matches 9 bases. V was pared by 4 bases and J by 5 bases, with 5 bases of the junction left unmatched. Germline CDR1 SGHVS, CDR2 FNYEAQ. The CDR3 is made up of 14 amino acids. The CDR3 reads CASSSEAGGETQYF. The DNA read from the CDR3 is TGTGCCAGCAGCTCAGAAGCGGGGGGCGAGACC.

In regard to this clone: The read ends 3 residues early relative to the CDR3; the germline J gene fills the gap. The chain carries TRBV11-1 and TRBJ2-1; unclear D gene. Germline V gives CDR1 SGHAT, CDR2 FQDESV (reference sequence). V lost 3 bases to trimming and J lost 1 base, with 7 bases between them. The CDR3 consists of 14 residues. CDR3: CASSLLQSYNEQFF. The sequenced part of the CDR3 DNA is TGTGCCAGCAGCTTGCTACAGTCCTACAATGAG.

To note about this clone: From the germline J gene comes the end of the CDR3, since the read stops 3 residues before it. This chain joins TRBV28 and TRBJ1-3, with D perhaps matching TRBD1 (5 bases). V gave up 5 bases and J gave up 2 bases, with 13 bases separating them. Germline V gives CDR1 MDHEN, CDR2 SYDVKM. This CDR3 is 15 amino acids long. CDR3 DNA (partial): TGTGCCAGCAGTGCATGGGGCACAACTGGAAACACC. This translates into CASSAWGTTGNT. The entire CDR3 is CASSAWGTTGNTIYF.

For this clone: The read falls 3 residues short of the CDR3 end, and the missing part is taken from the germline J gene. V gene TRBV7-9 combines with J gene TRBJ1-3; 7 bases fit TRBD1. With 5 bases clipped from V and 4 bases from J, the junction kept 8 bases outside the gene matches. CDR3 length: 15 amino acids. Germline loops: CDR1 SEHNR, CDR2 FQNEAQ (reference sequence). The CDR3 DNA, read in part, is TGTGCCAGCAGCCCAGGGGGAATTAGGGGAAACACC. It specifies CASSPGGIRGNT. The entire CDR3 reads CASSPGGIRGNTIYF. Complete variable domain (other parts from reference TRBV7-9 and TRBJ1-3): DTGVSQNPRHKITKRGQNVTFRCDPISEHNRLYWYRQTLGQGPEFLTYFQNEAQLEKSRLLSDRFSAERPKGSFSTLEIQRTEQGDSAMYLCASSPGGIRGNTIYFGEGSWLTVV.

Remarks on this clone: Read coverage stops 3 residues before the CDR3 terminus; the germline J gene supplies the remainder. The gene calls are TRBV19 and TRBJ1-2; weak D call: TRBD1 (5 bases). V gave up 7 bases and J gave up 5 bases, with 20 bases separating them. This CDR3 is built from 15 residues. Germline V gene data show CDR1 as LNHDA and CDR2 as SQIVND (reference sequence). Partial CDR3 DNA: TGTGCCAGTAAGAGAACCCCACAGGAGGGGTATGGC. It encodes CASKRTPQEGYG. From start to end, the CDR3 is CASKRTPQEGYGYTF.

About this clone: The read halts 3 residues ahead of the CDR3 end, with the missing end drawn from the germline J gene. The rearrangement links TRBV10-3 to TRBJ2-5; D is possibly TRBD1 (8 bases). This CDR3 is 15 amino acids long. Trimming left V 4 bases short and J 3 bases short, with 15 bases between. The V gene's germline CDR1 is ENHRY and CDR2 SYGVKD. CDR3 DNA, as far as it was read: TGTGCCATCAGTGGGCGGACAGGGAGGGAAGAGACC. This sequence encodes CAISGRTGREET. The whole CDR3 is CAISGRTGREETQYF.

Concerning this clone: The CDR3 end is not reached by the read, which stops 3 residues before it; the germline J gene fills it in. The chain has TRBV19 and TRBJ2-2, with D possibly TRBD1 on 6 matching bases. Deletions cut 0 bases from V and 7 bases from J, with 9 bases between. The germline CDR1 and CDR2 sequences are LNHDA and SQIVND (reference sequence). The CDR3 loop spans 14 amino acids. This CDR3 is CASSIDRGSGELFF. The sequenced part of the CDR3 DNA is TGTGCCAGTAGTATAGACAGGGGCAGCGGGGAG.

Details on this clone: Sequencing ends 3 residues short of the CDR3 end; the germline J gene provides the rest. The rearrangement joins TRBV29-1 to TRBJ1-2, with D tentatively TRBD1 (5 bases). Germline V CDR1 and CDR2: SQVTM, ANQGSEA. V was pared by 5 bases and J by 2 bases, with 12 bases between. The CDR3 is 13 residues long. Incomplete CDR3 DNA: TGCAGCGTTCCAGGGAATGGCAACTATGGC. Amino acid sequence: CSVPGNGNYG. The full CDR3 protein is CSVPGNGNYGYTF.

The CDR3 spells CASSGSHASGGASRTQYF. The CDR3 bases that were read are TGTGCCAGCAGTGGCTCCCATGCTAGCGGCGGGGCCTCCCGAACC. The chain joins TRBV2 to TRBJ2-5, with 7 bases matching TRBD2. The observed sequence ends 3 residues before the CDR3 terminus, with the missing tail filled in from the germline J gene. The germline V gene encodes CDR1 SNHLY and CDR2 FYNNEI. The CDR3 is made up of 18 amino acids.

In the case of this clone: The read terminates 3 residues before the CDR3 end, so the remaining end is supplied by the germline J gene. The V and J genes are TRBV2 and TRBJ2-3; 7 nucleotides agree with TRBD2. J lost 5 bases, V lost 4 bases, and 6 bases had no gene match. The CDR3 has 14 amino acids. CDR1 and CDR2 from the germline V gene are SNHLY and FYNNEI. Incomplete CDR3 DNA: TGTGCCAGCAGTGTGCTAGCGGAACAAGATACG. Translation gives CASSVLAEQDT. In full, the CDR3 reads CASSVLAEQDTQYF.

Note on this clone: The read comes to an end 3 residues before the CDR3 does, leaving the germline J gene to fill in the end. The V gene is TRBV6-2 or TRBV6-3, the J gene TRBJ2-7, with D perhaps TRBD1 (7 bases). Trimming shortened V by 5 bases and J by 3 bases, and 20 bases separated the two germline ends. The CDR3 has 16 amino acids. Germline V lookup: CDR1 MNHEY, CDR2 SVGEGT. This CDR3 reads CASSRAGAGGFYEQYF. The sequenced part of the CDR3 DNA is TGTGCCAGCAGTCGCGCCGGGGCAGGGGGGTTCTACGAG.